The present T cell receptor (beta chain) was sequenced within a study of CD8 T cells in ankylosing spondylitis. TCRdb ran MiXCR on the 5' RACE reads and lists one entry per CDR3 protein. The top ten clones hold over 0.55% of a sample with about 250,000 distinct CDR3 sequences, roughly 25% of them seen once. The germline gives CDR1 SGHAT, CDR2 FQNNGV. CDR3 length: 15 residues. Trimming pared 6 bases from V and 9 bases from J, leaving 21 bases between. The gene calls are TRBV11-2 and TRBJ2-4; D is perhaps TRBD2 (6 bases). The specimen was blood, either unsorted or a sorted T cell fraction (not recorded which). The sequence came from a male donor with ankylosing spondylitis or in good health (not recorded which). The CDR3 DNA is TGTGCCAGCAGTCCATGGCGCGGGGCTGGAGGCATTCAGTACTTC. This translates into CASSPWRGAGGIQYF. The full variable domain, rest sourced from reference TRBV11-2 and TRBJ2-4, is EAGVAQSPRYKIIEKRQSVAFWCNPISGHATLYWYQQILGQGPKLLIQFQNNGVVDDSQLPKDRFSAERLKGVDSTLKIQPAKLEDSAVYLCASSPWRGAGGIQYFGAGTRLSVL.